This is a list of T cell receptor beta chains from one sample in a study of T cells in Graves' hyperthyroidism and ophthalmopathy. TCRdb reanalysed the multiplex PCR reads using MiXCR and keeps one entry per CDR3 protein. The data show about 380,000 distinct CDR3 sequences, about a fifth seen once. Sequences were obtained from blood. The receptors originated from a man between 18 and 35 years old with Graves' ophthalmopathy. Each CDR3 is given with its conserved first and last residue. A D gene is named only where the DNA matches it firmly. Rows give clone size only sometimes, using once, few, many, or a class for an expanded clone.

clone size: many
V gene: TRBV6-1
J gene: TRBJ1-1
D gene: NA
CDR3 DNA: TGTGCCAGCAGTGAGAACGGAGTGTGGACTGAAGCTTTCTTT
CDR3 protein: CASSENGVWTEAFF

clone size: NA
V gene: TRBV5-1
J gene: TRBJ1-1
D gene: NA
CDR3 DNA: TGCGCCAGCAGCGTTAATTTTAGACCCCCCGGAGGTGGTTTCTTT
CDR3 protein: CASSVNFRPPGGGFF

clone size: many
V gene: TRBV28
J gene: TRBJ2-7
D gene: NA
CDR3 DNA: TGTGCCAGCAGTTTATCCGGGTTACAAACCTACGAGCAGTACTTC
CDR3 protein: CASSLSGLQTYEQYF

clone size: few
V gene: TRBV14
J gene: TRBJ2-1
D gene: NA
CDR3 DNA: TGTGCCAGCAGCCCCTTTGTTTCTGGTAGCAATGAGCAGTTCTTC
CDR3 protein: CASSPFVSGSNEQFF

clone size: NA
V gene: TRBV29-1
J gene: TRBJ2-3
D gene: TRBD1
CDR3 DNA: TGCAGCGTGACGGACAGGGTGATCACAGATACGCAGTATTTT
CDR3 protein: CSVTDRVITDTQYF

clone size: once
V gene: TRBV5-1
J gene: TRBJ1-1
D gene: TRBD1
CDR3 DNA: TGCGCCAGCAGCTCCAACAGGGGCGGGAACACTGAAGCTTTCTTT
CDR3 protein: CASSSNRGGNTEAFF

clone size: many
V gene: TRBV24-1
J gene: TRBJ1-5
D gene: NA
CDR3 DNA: TGTGCCACCAGTGATTCACAGGGTGGCAATCAGCCCCAGCATTTT
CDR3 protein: CATSDSQGGNQPQHF

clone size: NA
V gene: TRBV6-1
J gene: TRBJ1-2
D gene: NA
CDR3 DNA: TGTGCCAGCAGTCGGGGCGCGGGGGACTATGGCTACACCTTC
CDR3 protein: CASSRGAGDYGYTF

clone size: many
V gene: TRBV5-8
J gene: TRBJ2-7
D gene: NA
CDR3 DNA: TGTGCCAGCAGCTCGTACTACGAGCAGTACTTC
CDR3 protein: CASSSYYEQYF

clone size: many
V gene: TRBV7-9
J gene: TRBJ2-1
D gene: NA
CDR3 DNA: TGTGCCAGCAGCTTTTTGAGGGGAGAGTGGAATGAGCAGTTCTTC
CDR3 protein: CASSFLRGEWNEQFF

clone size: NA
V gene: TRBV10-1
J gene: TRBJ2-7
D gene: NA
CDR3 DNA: TGCGCCAGCAGTGAGTCGGCCAGGCGGTACGAGCAGTACTTC
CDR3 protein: CASSESARRYEQYF

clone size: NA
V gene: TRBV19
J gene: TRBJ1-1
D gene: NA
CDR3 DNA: TGTGCCAGTAGCGACCGTGACTATGAAGCTTTCTTT
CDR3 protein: CASSDRDYEAFF

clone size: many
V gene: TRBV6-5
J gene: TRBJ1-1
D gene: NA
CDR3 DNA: TGTGCCAGCAGTTACTTGGGGTTGCAGGGGATGAACACTGAAGCTTTCTTT
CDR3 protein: CASSYLGLQGMNTEAFF

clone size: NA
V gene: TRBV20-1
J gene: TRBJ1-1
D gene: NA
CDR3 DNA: TGCAGTGCTTACAGGTCGGGCACTGAAGCTTTCTTT
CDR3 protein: CSAYRSGTEAFF

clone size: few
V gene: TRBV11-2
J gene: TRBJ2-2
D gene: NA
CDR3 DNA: TGTGCCAGCAGCTTAAGACTCGGGCTCTCCTCTGGGGAGCTGTTTTTT
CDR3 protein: CASSLRLGLSSGELFF

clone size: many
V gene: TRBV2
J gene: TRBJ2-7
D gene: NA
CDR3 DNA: TGTGCCGGCACCCAGGGGGGAATCCTCTCCTACGAGCAGTACTTC
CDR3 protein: CAGTQGGILSYEQYF

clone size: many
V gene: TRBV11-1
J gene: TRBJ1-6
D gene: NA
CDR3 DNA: TGTGCCAGCAGCTTAGGGTCGGTACTTTCACCCCTCCACTTT
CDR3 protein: CASSLGSVLSPLHF

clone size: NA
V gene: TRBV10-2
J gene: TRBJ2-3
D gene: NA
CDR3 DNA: TGCGCCAGCAGCGTGGGTGGTACGCAGTATTTT
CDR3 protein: CASSVGGTQYF

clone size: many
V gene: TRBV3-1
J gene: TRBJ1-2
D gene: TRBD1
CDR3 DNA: TGTGCCAGCAGCCAAGGGGACAGGGGTTACACCTTC
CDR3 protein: CASSQGDRGYTF

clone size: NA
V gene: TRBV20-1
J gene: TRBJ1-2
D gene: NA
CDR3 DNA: TGCAGTGCTAGAGCAACTCCCACAGGGCCCGGCTACACCTTC
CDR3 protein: CSARATPTGPGYTF

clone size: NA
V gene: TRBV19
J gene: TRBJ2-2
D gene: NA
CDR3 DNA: TGTGCCAGTAGTTCCGGACAGCACACCGGGGAGCTGTTTTTT
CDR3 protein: CASSSGQHTGELFF

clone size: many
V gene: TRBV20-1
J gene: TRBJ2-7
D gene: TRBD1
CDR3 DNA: TGCAGCTCCCCCCGCGTGGGACAGGGGCCTAGGGAGCAGTACTTC
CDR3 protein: CSSPRVGQGPREQYF

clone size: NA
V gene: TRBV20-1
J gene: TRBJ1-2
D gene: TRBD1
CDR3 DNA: TGCAGTGCCCGGACAGGGGCCAATTGGGGCTACACCTTC
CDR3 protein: CSARTGANWGYTF

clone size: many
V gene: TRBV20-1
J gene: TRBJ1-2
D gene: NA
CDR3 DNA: TGCAGTGCTAGAAACACGGTCGAGGATGGCTACACCTTC
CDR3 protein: CSARNTVEDGYTF

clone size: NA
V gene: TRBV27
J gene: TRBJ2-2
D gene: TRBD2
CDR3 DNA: TGTGCCAGCAAGGTATCTAGCGGTCACACCGGGGAGCTGTTTTTT
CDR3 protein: CASKVSSGHTGELFF

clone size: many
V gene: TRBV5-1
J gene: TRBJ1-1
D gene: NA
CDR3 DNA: TGCGCCAGCAGCCTAAGACCAGGAGTAAACACTGAAGCTTTCTTT
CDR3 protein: CASSLRPGVNTEAFF

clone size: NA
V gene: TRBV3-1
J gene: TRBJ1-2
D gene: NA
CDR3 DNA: TGTGCCAGCAGCCGGCCGGGACAAACTAACTATGGCTACACCTTC
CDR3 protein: CASSRPGQTNYGYTF

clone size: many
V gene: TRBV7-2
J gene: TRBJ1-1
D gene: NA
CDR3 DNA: TGTGCCAGCAGCTTTTCAGAGAACACTGAAGCTTTCTTT
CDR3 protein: CASSFSENTEAFF

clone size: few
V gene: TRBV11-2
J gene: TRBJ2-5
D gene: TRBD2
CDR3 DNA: TGTGCCAGCAGCGCCCTGGCGGGGGGGCCCATGGAGGAGACCCAGTACTTC
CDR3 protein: CASSALAGGPMEETQYF

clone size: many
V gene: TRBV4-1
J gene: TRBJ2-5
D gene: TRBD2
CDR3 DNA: TGCGCCAGCAACCACCCCGGCGGGGGGCGTGAGACCCAGTACTTC
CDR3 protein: CASNHPGGGRETQYF

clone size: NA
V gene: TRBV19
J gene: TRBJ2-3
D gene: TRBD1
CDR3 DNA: TGTGCCAGTAGTATAGGTCCCGGGACAGGGGAAGATACGCAGTATTTT
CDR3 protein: CASSIGPGTGEDTQYF

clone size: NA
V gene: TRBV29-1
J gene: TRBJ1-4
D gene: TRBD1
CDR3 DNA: TGCAGCGTTGAGCTAGGGACAGGGGTTGCGGAAAAACTGTTTTTT
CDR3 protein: CSVELGTGVAEKLFF

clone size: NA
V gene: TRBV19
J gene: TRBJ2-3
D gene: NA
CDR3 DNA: TGTGCCAGTAGTATCGGTCGCCAGACTCCTACGCAGTATTTT
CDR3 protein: CASSIGRQTPTQYF

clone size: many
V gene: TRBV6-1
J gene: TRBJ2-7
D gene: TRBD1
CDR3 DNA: TGTGCCAGCAAATTGACAGGGGGTCCCTACGAGCAGTACTTC
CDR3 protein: CASKLTGGPYEQYF

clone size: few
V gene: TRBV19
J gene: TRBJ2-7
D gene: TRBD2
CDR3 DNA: TGTGCCAGTAGAAGACTAGCGGGCCCTTCCTACGAGCAGTACTTC
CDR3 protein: CASRRLAGPSYEQYF

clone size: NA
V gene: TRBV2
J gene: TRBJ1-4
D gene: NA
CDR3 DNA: TGTGCCAGCAGGGTGTCTTTGCCAGCTTCGGTAAAACTGTTTTTT
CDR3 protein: CASRVSLPASVKLFF

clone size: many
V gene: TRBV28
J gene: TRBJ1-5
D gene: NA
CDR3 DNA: TGTGCCAGCAGTTTCACAGGGAGCAGCAATCAGCCCCAGCATTTT
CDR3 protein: CASSFTGSSNQPQHF

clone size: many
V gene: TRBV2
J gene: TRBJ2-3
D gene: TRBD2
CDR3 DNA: TGTGCCAGCAGTGAAGCGCGGGCGGGGGAATACACAGATACGCAGTATTTT
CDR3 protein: CASSEARAGEYTDTQYF

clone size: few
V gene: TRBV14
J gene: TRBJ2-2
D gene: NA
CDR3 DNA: TGTGCCAGCAGCCAAGACGGGACGGGTTCGAACACCGGGGAGCTGTTTTTT
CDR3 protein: CASSQDGTGSNTGELFF

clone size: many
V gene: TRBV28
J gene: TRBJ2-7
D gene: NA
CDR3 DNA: TGTGCCAGCATTCCGCCCAAGGGCTACGAGCAGTACTTC
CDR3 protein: CASIPPKGYEQYF

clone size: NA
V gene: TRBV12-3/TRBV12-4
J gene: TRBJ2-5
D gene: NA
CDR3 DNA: TGTGCCAGCAGTTTGGGGGCGGGGGAGACCCAGTACTTC
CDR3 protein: CASSLGAGETQYF

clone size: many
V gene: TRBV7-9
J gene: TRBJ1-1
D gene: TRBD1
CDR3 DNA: TGTGCCAGCAGCGCTGGGACAGCTGAAGCTTTCTTT
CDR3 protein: CASSAGTAEAFF

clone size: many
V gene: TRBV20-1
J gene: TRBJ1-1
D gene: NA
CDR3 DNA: TGCAGTGCCAGGACGGCGAACACTGAAGCTTTCTTT
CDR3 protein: CSARTANTEAFF

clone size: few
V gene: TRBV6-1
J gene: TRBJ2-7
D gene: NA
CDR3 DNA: TGTGCCAGCAGTGAACGGACACCATCTGGCGAGCAGTACTTC
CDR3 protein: CASSERTPSGEQYF

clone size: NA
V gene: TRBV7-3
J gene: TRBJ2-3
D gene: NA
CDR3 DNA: TGTGCCAGCAGCCCGTGGCAGGGCGCAGATACGCAGTATTTT
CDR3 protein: CASSPWQGADTQYF

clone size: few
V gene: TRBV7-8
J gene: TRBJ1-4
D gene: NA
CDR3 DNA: TGTGCCAGCAGCTTTCTTGGGGGAACTAATGAAAAACTGTTTTTT
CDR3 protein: CASSFLGGTNEKLFF

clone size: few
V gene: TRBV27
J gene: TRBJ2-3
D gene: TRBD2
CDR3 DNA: TGTGCCAGCAGTCCCCAGGCTAGCGGAGGTACGCAGTATTTT
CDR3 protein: CASSPQASGGTQYF

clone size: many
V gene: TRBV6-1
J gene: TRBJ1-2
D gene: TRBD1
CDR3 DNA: TGTGCCAGCAGTGAGGGGACAGCGTATAACTATGGCTACACCTTC
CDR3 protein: CASSEGTAYNYGYTF